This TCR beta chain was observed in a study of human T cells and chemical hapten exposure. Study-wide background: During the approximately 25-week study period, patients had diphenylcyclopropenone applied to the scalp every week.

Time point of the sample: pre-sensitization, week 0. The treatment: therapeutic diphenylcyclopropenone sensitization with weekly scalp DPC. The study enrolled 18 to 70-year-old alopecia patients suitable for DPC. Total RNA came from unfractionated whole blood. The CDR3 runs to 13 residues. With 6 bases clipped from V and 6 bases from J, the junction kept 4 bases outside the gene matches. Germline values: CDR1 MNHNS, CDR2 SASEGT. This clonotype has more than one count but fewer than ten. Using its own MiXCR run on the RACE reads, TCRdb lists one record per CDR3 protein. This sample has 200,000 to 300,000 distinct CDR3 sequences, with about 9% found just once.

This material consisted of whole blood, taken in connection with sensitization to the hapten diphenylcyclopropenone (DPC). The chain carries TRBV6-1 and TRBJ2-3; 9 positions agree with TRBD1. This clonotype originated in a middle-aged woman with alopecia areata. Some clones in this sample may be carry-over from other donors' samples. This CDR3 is CASRDRGKDTQYF. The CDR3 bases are TGTGCCAGCAGGGACAGGGGCAAGGATACGCAGTATTTT.